This T cell receptor (beta chain) was identified during a study of blood T cell repertoires in COVID-19. Whole-study context: The United States, Italy and Spain were the sources of the acute and convalescent COVID-19 samples. The analysed material was cDNA or gDNA that came from T cells, B-cell-depleted T cells, or PBMCs.

The data were produced by immunoSEQ multiplex PCR, yet TCRdb's version contains in-frame clones alone and is incomplete. The sample holds just over 90,000 clones, around four fifths seen once. The specimen was peripheral blood. This sequence originates from a human donor in a cohort sampled during active COVID-19.

As DNA, the CDR3 is TGTGCCAGCAACCAACCAGGGGTTGTCTATGGCTACACCTTC. Its protein is CASNQPGVVYGYTF. The chain combines TRBV28 with TRBJ1-2; D might be TRBD1 (6 bases). The CDR3 spans 14 residues. V was shortened by 7 bases and J by 4 bases, with 16 bases between the two germline ends. CDR1 is MDHEN and CDR2 is SYDVKM in the germline V gene.